This T cell receptor beta chain appears in the sequencing data of a study of monozygotic twins with cystic fibrosis. Generated by immunoSEQ multiplex PCR, the TCRdb table keeps only in-frame clones and is missing some. The sample lists around 27,000 clones, 90% occurring once. CDR3 length: 16 amino acids. CDR1 and CDR2 from the germline V gene are SGDLS and YYNGEE. V lost 2 bases, J lost 8 bases, and 10 bases stayed unmatched. The gene calls are TRBV9 and TRBJ2-1, with TRBD2 matching 10 bases. The receptor was isolated from a girl aged 2 to 9 with cystic fibrosis. Sequenced input: blood. CDR3 in DNA: TGTGCCAGCAGCGTCCTAGCGGGGGTTCCTGGCGATGAGCAGTTCTTC. Its translation: CASSVLAGVPGDEQFF.